This T cell receptor (beta chain) stems from a study of T cell responses to AZD1222 COVID-19 vaccine. Study-wide points: Targets within unmutated variant regions were reportedly found for nearly half of spike-specific TCRs. It was only a handful of AZD1222 recipients who were seropositive at baseline.

With regard to this clone: The antigen remains unidentified.

This CDR3 has 17 residues. Germline CDR1 is SGHVS and CDR2 is FQNEAQ. Trimming cost V 2 bases and J 6 bases, with 19 bases left between them. This table comes from immunoSEQ multiplex PCR, and its TCRdb copy is limited to in-frame clones, with some not included. The sample lists roughly 190,000 clones, 80% to 95% seen once, with more than 1.5% in the top ten. This receptor was taken from an adult who received the AZD1222 COVID-19 vaccine. This material consisted of peripheral blood, taken 28 days after the second AZD1222 dose. The genes are TRBV7-8 and TRBJ1-4; unclear D gene. The chain's CDR3 is CASSLSRTEERHEKLFF. For the CDR3, the DNA is TGTGCCAGCAGCTTATCTCGGACCGAAGAAAGGCATGAAAAACTGTTTTTT.